The 6 T cell receptor beta chains below all came from one sample that was sequenced in a study of blood T cell repertoires in COVID-19 (dated by TCRdb to between 2020 and 2021). The library was built by means of the immunoSEQ multiplex PCR assay. Sourced from immuneACCESS, this table was stored by TCRdb with only in-frame sequences that have V and J called. A share of the clones is absent; for the studies checked, an unresolved V gene accounts for under half, and the remainder has no known explanation. In this sample the table shows around 21,000 clones, 79% of which occur a single time. The ten largest clones capture about 56% of the sample. Sequencing was done on a sample of peripheral blood. All receptors derive from a man of 80 years or more with acute or convalescent COVID-19.

The chain has TRBV7-8 and TRBJ2-7, with 7 bases that match TRBD2. Germline trimming cut 5 bases from V and 1 base from J; bases unmatched to any gene: 11. This CDR3 is built from 16 residues. The V gene's germline CDR1 is SGHVS and CDR2 FQNEAQ. CDR3 sequence reads: CASSDSRGRESYEQYV. The CDR3, as DNA: TGTGCCAGCAGCGATTCTCGGGGGAGGGAGTCCTACGAGCAGTACGTC.

V is TRBV19 and J is TRBJ2-2; 13 bases fit TRBD2. The CDR3 totals 16 residues. Germline V lookup: CDR1 LNHDA, CDR2 SQIVND (reference sequence). With 6 bases clipped from V and 2 bases from J, the junction kept 3 bases outside the gene matches. CDR3 bases: TGTGCCAGTAGCGAGGGACTAGCGGGAAACACCGGGGAGCTGTTTTTT. Its protein product is CASSEGLAGNTGELFF.

The V call is TRBV3-1 (or the pseudogene TRBV3-2), the J call TRBJ2-7; TRBD1 is a possible D gene (6 bases). Between the trimmed V and J ends, which lost 4 bases and 9 bases, there was a span of 16 bases. CDR1 is LGHDT, CDR2 YNNKEL, per germline (reference sequence). This CDR3 has 13 amino acids. CDR3 sequence reads: CASSLQQGWGQYF. CDR3 in DNA: TGTGCCAGCAGCCTTCAACAGGGTTGGGGGCAGTACTTC.

J is TRBJ2-5 and V is TRBV28; TRBD1 matches 10 bases. Per the germline V gene, CDR1 is MDHEN and CDR2 is SYDVKM. This CDR3 is 14 amino acids long. V lost 4 bases to trimming and J lost 4 bases; unmatched junction nucleotides: 3. Written as DNA, the CDR3 is TGTGCCAGCAGTTCCAGACAGGGGGCAGAGACCCAGTACTTC. Its protein product is CASSSRQGAETQYF.

This sequence joins TRBV3-1 (or the pseudogene TRBV3-2) and TRBJ2-5; the match to TRBD2 covers 8 bases. After removal of 4 bases from V and 6 bases from J, the junction contained 7 bases not matched to a gene. Germline CDR1 LGHDT, CDR2 YNNKEL (reference sequence). The CDR3 totals 14 residues. The CDR3 sequence is CASSPSGSGKTQYF. The CDR3 nucleotides read TGTGCCAGCAGCCCAAGCGGGAGTGGGAAGACCCAGTACTTC.

The gene calls are TRBV12-3 or TRBV12-4 and TRBJ1-1, with TRBD1 as a possible D gene (5 bases). CDR3 size: 13 residues. With 3 bases removed from V and 10 bases from J, the gap between germline ends came to 15 bases. CDR3 region: CASSFNKGLSAFF. The CDR3 DNA is TGTGCCAGCAGTTTTAATAAGGGACTGTCAGCTTTCTTT.